The 11 T cell receptor beta chains listed next were all sequenced from one sample in a study of blood T cell repertoires in COVID-19. Generated by immunoSEQ multiplex PCR, the TCRdb table keeps only in-frame clones and is missing some. The top ten clones hold 1.5% to 2% of a sample with some 150,000 clones, roughly 89% of them seen once. Sequencing input: peripheral blood. The receptors were gathered from a human donor in a cohort sampled during active COVID-19.

This clone was found once. The chain has TRBV25-1 and TRBJ2-7, with D unclear. Germline loops: CDR1 MGHDK, CDR2 SYGVNS. V gave up 1 base and J gave up 5 bases, with 12 bases separating them. CDR3 length: 14 amino acids. The DNA for the CDR3 is TGTGCCAGCAGTGAATCACGCAGGTACCACGAGCAGTACTTC. Its translation is CASSESRRYHEQYF.

The chain employs TRBV6-5 and TRBJ2-1; D is unresolved. The CDR3 length is 11 residues. Germline V lookup: CDR1 MNHEY, CDR2 SVGAGI. V was shortened by 8 bases and J by 7 bases, with 9 bases between the two germline ends. The CDR3 DNA reads as TGTGCCAGCTCTGCGGAGAATGAGCAGTTCTTC. It translates to CASSAENEQFF.

The chain combines TRBV7-9 with TRBJ2-5; 8 bases agree with TRBD1. The trim removed 4 bases at V and 1 base at J, leaving 8 bases unmatched. The CDR3 has 16 residues. CDR1 and CDR2 (germline): SEHNR, FQNEAQ (reference sequence). The CDR3 DNA is TGTGCCAGCAGCTGGCCAAAAGGACAGGGCCAAGAGACCCAGTACTTC. Its protein product is CASSWPKGQGQETQYF.

This clone showed up just a few times. The chain recombines TRBV6-4 with TRBJ2-5, with 8 bases identical to TRBD2. CDR1 and CDR2 (germline): MRHNA, SNTAGT. CDR3 size: 16 residues. The ends lost 4 bases at V and 0 bases at J; junction bases unmatched: 7. This CDR3 is CASSGGLARNQETQYF. CDR3 coding DNA: TGTGCCAGCAGTGGAGGACTAGCAAGGAACCAAGAGACCCAGTACTTC.

V and J are TRBV3-1 (or the pseudogene TRBV3-2) and TRBJ1-1; 9 positions agree with TRBD1. The CDR3 contains 15 residues. Trimming cost V 4 bases and J 5 bases; bases outside gene matches: 8. Germline CDR1 LGHDT, CDR2 YNNKEL (reference sequence). The CDR3 spells CASSLQQGARTEAFF. CDR3 in DNA: TGTGCCAGCAGCCTGCAACAGGGGGCGCGAACTGAAGCTTTCTTT.

V usage is TRBV7-3 and J usage is TRBJ1-1, with D uncertain. Trimming took 0 bases from V and 6 from J, leaving 8 bases between them. Germline CDR1 is SGHTA and CDR2 is FQGTGA. The CDR3 is made up of 13 amino acids. CDR3 in amino acids: CASSLTGVAEAFF. In DNA, the CDR3 is TGTGCCAGCAGCTTAACAGGAGTAGCTGAAGCTTTCTTT.

The chain couples TRBV4-1 to TRBJ2-7, with 8 bases fitting TRBD2. The V gene end was trimmed by 1 base and the J gene end by 0 bases; junction bases not matched to a gene: 5. The CDR3 spans 16 residues. Germline loops: CDR1 MGHRA, CDR2 YSYEKL. Here the CDR3 reads CASSQGAGGTSYEQYF. The DNA of the CDR3 is TGCGCCAGCAGCCAAGGCGCGGGGGGCACCTCCTACGAGCAGTACTTC.

The J gene is TRBJ2-7, the V gene TRBV5-1; the match to TRBD2 covers 8 bases. The CDR3 sequence is 15 residues long. With 4 bases clipped from V and 2 bases from J, the junction kept 8 bases outside the gene matches. The V gene's germline CDR1 is SGHRS and CDR2 YFSETQ. The CDR3, as DNA: TGCGCCAGCAGCCCCCGGGGGGGCTCGACCTACGAGCAGTACTTC. The encoded protein is CASSPRGGSTYEQYF. Complete variable domain (other parts from reference TRBV5-1 and TRBJ2-7): KAGVTQTPRYLIKTRGQQVTLSCSPISGHRSVSWYQQTPGQGLQFLFEYFSETQRNKGNFPGRFSGRQFSNSRSEMNVSTLELGDSALYLCASSPRGGSTYEQYFGPGTRLTVT.

The V and J genes are TRBV5-1 and TRBJ2-5, with 8 nucleotides matching TRBD1. With V trimmed by 1 base and J by 2 bases, 4 bases remained unmatched. Germline values: CDR1 SGHRS, CDR2 YFSETQ. The CDR3 is 15 residues long. CDR3 coding DNA: TGCGCCAGCAGCTTGTTGGGGACAGGACAAGAGACCCAGTACTTC. Translation: CASSLLGTGQETQYF.

The V and J genes are TRBV7-9 and TRBJ2-1; TRBD1 matches 9 bases. This CDR3 has 17 amino acids. With V trimmed by 4 bases and J by 4 bases, 11 bases remained unmatched. Germline CDR1 SEHNR, CDR2 FQNEAQ (reference sequence). The CDR3 sequence is CASSSRGGTGIYNEQFF. Written as DNA, the CDR3 is TGTGCCAGCAGCTCTAGGGGGGGGACAGGGATATACAATGAGCAGTTCTTC.

CDR3 protein: CASARGENGYTF. As DNA, the CDR3 is TGTGCCAGTGCCCGGGGGGAGAATGGCTACACCTTC. V gene TRBV6-5 combines with J gene TRBJ1-2, with a weak D call TRBD1 (5 bases). Germline V lookup: CDR1 MNHEY, CDR2 SVGAGI. The CDR3 runs to 12 residues. V was clipped by 9 bases and J by 6 bases, with 14 bases between them.